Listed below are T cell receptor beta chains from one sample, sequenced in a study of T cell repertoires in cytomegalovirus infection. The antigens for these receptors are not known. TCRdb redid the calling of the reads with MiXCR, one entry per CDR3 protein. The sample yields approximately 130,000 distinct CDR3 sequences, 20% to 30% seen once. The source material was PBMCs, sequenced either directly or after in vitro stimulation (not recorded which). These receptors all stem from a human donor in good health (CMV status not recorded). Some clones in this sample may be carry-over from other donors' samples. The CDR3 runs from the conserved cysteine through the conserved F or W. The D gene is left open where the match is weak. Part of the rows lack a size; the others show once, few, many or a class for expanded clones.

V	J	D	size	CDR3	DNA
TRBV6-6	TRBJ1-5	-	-	CASNIQGSNQPQHF	TGTGCCAGCAATATACAGGGCAGCAATCAGCCCCAGCATTTT
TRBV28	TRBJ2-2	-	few	CASRKENTGELFF	TGTGCCAGCAGAAAAGAGAACACCGGGGAGCTGTTTTTT
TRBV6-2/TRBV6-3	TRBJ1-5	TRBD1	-	CASSYSDRESNQPQHF	TGTGCCAGCAGTTACTCGGACAGGGAGAGCAATCAGCCCCAGCATTTT
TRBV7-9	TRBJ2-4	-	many	CASSFPTVTKNIQYF	TGTGCCAGCAGCTTCCCGACAGTGACCAAAAACATTCAGTACTTC
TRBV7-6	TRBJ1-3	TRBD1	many	CASSLKTGQGFRSGNTIYF	TGTGCCAGCAGCTTGAAGACGGGACAGGGGTTTAGATCTGGAAACACCATATATTTT
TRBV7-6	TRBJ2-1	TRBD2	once	CASSLESGRGYNGQFF	TGTGCCAGCAGCTTAGAGAGCGGGAGAGGGTACAATGGGCAGTTCTTC
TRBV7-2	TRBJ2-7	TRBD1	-	CASSANRDRATYEQYF	TGTGCCAGCAGCGCAAACCGGGACAGGGCCACCTACGAGCAGTACTTC
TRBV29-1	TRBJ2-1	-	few	CSAGLGLKNEQFF	TGCAGCGCTGGACTGGGTTTAAAGAATGAGCAGTTCTTC
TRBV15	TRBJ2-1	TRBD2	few	CATSHSGRAREQFF	TGTGCCACCAGTCATAGCGGGAGGGCCCGTGAGCAGTTCTTC
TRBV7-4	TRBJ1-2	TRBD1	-	CASSFRPGQNNYGYTF	TGTGCCAGCAGCTTCCGTCCGGGACAGAATAACTATGGCTACACCTTC
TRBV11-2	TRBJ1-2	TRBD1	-	CASSFGQGRGYGYTF	TGTGCCAGCAGCTTTGGACAGGGGAGGGGATATGGCTACACCTTC
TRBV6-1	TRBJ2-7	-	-	CASSRSPDGAGLYF	TGTGCCAGCAGTCGCTCTCCGGACGGGGCCGGGTTGTACTTC
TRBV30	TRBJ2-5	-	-	CAWSVEGGIKETQYF	TGTGCCTGGAGTGTAGAGGGGGGGATCAAGGAGACCCAGTACTTC
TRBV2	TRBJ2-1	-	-	CASLGWHEQFF	TGTGCCAGCCTGGGCTGGCATGAGCAGTTCTTC
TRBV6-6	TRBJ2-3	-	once	CASSYGHTQYF	TGTGCCAGCAGTTACGGGCATACGCAGTATTTT
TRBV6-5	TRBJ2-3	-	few	CASSYSGGRGDTQYF	TGTGCCAGCAGTTACTCGGGAGGACGAGGAGATACGCAGTATTTT
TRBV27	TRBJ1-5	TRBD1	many	CASSPSGGGQPQHF	TGTGCCAGCAGTCCCTCAGGGGGAGGACAGCCCCAGCATTTT
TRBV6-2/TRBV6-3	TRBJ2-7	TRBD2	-	CASSLSGRAFEQYF	TGTGCCAGCAGTCTCAGCGGGAGGGCCTTCGAGCAGTACTTC
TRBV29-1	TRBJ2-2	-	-	CSVSQGGPTGELFF	TGCAGCGTGTCACAGGGAGGGCCGACCGGGGAGCTGTTTTTT
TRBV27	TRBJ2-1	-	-	CASSIMGEQFF	TGTGCCAGCAGTATCATGGGTGAGCAGTTCTTC
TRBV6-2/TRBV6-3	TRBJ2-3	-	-	CASSLRLRKSTDTQYF	TGTGCCAGCAGTTTAAGACTGCGGAAGAGCACAGATACGCAGTATTTT
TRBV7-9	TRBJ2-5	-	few	CASSQRASQETQYF	TGTGCCAGCAGCCAAAGGGCGTCCCAAGAGACCCAGTACTTC
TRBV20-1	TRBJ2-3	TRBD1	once	CSARQGVIPPDTQYF	TGCAGTGCTCGACAGGGGGTAATTCCCCCAGATACGCAGTATTTT
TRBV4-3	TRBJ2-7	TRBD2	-	CASSQDLAVSYEQYF	TGCGCCAGCAGCCAAGATCTAGCGGTCTCCTACGAGCAGTACTTC
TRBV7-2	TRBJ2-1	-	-	CASSLGGTPRDYNEKFF	TGTGCCAGCAGCTTAGGAGGGACACCAAGAGACTACAATGAGAAGTTCTTC
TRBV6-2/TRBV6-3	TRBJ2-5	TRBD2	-	CASSWDPSGRFQETQYF	TGTGCCAGCAGTTGGGACCCCAGCGGGAGGTTCCAAGAGACCCAGTACTTC
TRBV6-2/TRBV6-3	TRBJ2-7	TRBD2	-	CASTPRVAGAYEQYF	TGTGCCAGCACCCCGAGGGTAGCGGGGGCCTACGAGCAGTACTTC
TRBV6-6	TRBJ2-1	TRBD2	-	CASSYSGLAGRNEQFF	TGTGCCAGCAGTTACTCGGGACTAGCGGGACGCAATGAGCAGTTCTTC
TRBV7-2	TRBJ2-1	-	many	CASSLVGTPGQFF	TGTGCCAGCAGCTTAGTGGGGACCCCAGGGCAGTTCTTC
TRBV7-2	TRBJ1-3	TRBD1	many	CASSRRPPGQGSGNTIYF	TGTGCCAGCAGCCGACGGCCTCCGGGACAGGGATCTGGAAACACCATATATTTT
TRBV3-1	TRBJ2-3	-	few	CASSPGPLPQYF	TGTGCCAGCAGCCCGGGCCCCCTTCCGCAGTATTTT
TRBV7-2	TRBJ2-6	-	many	CASSPHGRGPSGANVLTF	TGTGCCAGCAGCCCCCACGGCAGGGGCCCCTCTGGGGCCAACGTCCTGACTTTC
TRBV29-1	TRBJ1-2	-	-	CSVAQGYHGYTF	TGCAGCGTCGCCCAGGGGTATCATGGCTACACCTTC
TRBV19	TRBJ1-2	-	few	CASSTASFGIYGYTF	TGTGCCAGTAGTACCGCGTCATTTGGGATCTATGGCTACACCTTC
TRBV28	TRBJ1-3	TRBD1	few	CASTIRGTNSGNTIYF	TGTGCCAGCACCATCAGGGGGACAAACTCTGGAAACACCATATATTTT
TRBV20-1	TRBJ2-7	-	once	CSAREDYEQYF	TGCAGTGCTAGAGAGGACTACGAGCAGTACTTC
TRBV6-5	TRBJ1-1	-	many	CASSYEGQRAFF	TGTGCCAGCAGTTACGAGGGGCAAAGAGCTTTCTTT
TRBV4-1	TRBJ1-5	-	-	CASSQGVTSYQPQHF	TGCGCCAGCAGCCAAGGGGTCACATCCTATCAGCCCCAGCATTTT
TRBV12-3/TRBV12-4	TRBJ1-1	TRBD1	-	CASSPGQGRTAFF	TGTGCCAGCAGCCCTGGACAGGGGAGGACGGCTTTCTTT
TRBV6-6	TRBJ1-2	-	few	CASSYEATEGYGYTF	TGTGCCAGCAGTTACGAGGCGACGGAAGGCTATGGCTACACCTTC
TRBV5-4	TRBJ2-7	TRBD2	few	CASSGGTSGTGEQYF	TGTGCCAGCAGCGGCGGGACTAGCGGGACGGGGGAGCAGTACTTC
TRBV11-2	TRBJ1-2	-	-	CASSLADSNYGYTF	TGTGCCAGCAGCTTAGCGGACAGTAACTATGGCTACACCTTC
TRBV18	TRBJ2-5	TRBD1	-	CASSPPNDRGQTQYF	TGTGCCAGCTCACCTCCGAATGACAGGGGACAGACCCAGTACTTC
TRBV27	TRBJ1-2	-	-	CASSRDGYGYTF	TGTGCCAGCTCCCGGGACGGCTATGGCTACACCTTC
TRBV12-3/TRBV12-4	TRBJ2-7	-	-	CASSPSDSSYEQYF	TGTGCCAGCAGTCCTTCGGACTCTTCCTACGAGCAGTACTTC
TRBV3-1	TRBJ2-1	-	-	CASRTEGAGMDEQFF	TGTGCCAGCAGGACCGAGGGGGCGGGAATGGATGAGCAGTTCTTC
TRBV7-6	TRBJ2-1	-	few	CASSLTVTEQFF	TGTGCCAGCAGCTTGACAGTGACTGAGCAGTTCTTC
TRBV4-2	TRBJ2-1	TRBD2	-	CASSQPGTSGGYNEQFF	TGTGCCAGCAGCCAACCCGGGACTAGCGGGGGCTACAATGAGCAGTTCTTC
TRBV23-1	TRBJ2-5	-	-	CASSQPGETQYF	TGCGCCAGCAGTCAACCGGGGGAGACCCAGTACTTC
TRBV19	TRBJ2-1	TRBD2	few	CATRGGSYNEQFF	TGTGCCACCCGAGGCGGGAGCTACAATGAGCAGTTCTTC
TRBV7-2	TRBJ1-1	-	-	CASSLASYDTEAFF	TGTGCCAGCAGCTTAGCGAGCTATGACACTGAAGCTTTCTTT
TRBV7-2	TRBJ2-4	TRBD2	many	CASSSGSGRDRQNIQYF	TGTGCCAGCAGCTCTGGGAGCGGGAGGGACCGACAAAACATTCAGTACTTC
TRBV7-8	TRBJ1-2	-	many	CASSLTPITEVSGYTF	TGTGCCAGCAGCTTGACCCCGATCACGGAGGTCTCTGGCTACACCTTC
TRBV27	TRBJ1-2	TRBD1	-	CASSLTGTGFPYGYTF	TGTGCCAGCAGTTTGACCGGGACAGGGTTCCCTTATGGCTACACCTTC
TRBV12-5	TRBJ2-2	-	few	CASVLRGPRTGELFF	TGTGCTAGTGTCCTACGGGGGCCCCGGACCGGGGAGCTGTTTTTT
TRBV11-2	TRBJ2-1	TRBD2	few	CASSRSGRIYNEQFF	TGTGCCAGCAGCCGAAGCGGGAGAATCTACAATGAGCAGTTCTTC
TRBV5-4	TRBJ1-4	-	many	CASSLAASLNEKLFF	TGTGCCAGCAGCTTGGCCGCCAGCCTTAATGAAAAACTGTTTTTT